This TCR beta chain was retrieved from a study of post-analysis software for immune sequencing data. About the research overall: Recorded disease courses covered relapsing-remitting, secondary progressive and progressive-relapsing multiple sclerosis. Some patients had no subtype annotation.

The TCR beta cDNA libraries carried unique molecular identifiers. Hundreds of thousands of cDNA molecules came from around 1 to 9.1 million T cells. Using its own MiXCR run on the PCR reads, TCRdb lists one record per CDR3 protein. Of 750,000 to 950,000 distinct CDR3 sequences listed, about 57% were seen once; the top ten hold approximately 4.5%. Study-level results: Five or six TRBV segments, TRBV5-6, TRBV5-1 and TRBV20-1 among them, were found more frequent in patients than controls.

A note on this clonotype: The antigen is unknown.

The CDR3 is 15 residues long. The V segment lost 3 bases and the J segment 7 bases; nucleotides outside the gene matches: 4. Germline CDR1 reads MDHEN; CDR2 reads SYDVKM. The J gene is TRBJ2-1, the V gene TRBV28; TRBD1 agrees at 12 bases. Sequenced: blood. The receptor was isolated from a girl aged 10 to 17 with multiple sclerosis. The CDR3: CASSLGDRGLNEQFF. CDR3 DNA sequence: TGTGCCAGCAGTTTGGGGGACAGGGGGCTTAATGAGCAGTTCTTC.